Shown below are 28 T cell receptor beta chains from a single sample sequenced in a study of T cell clonality in common variable immunodeficiency. Study-wide points: Reportedly, TCR beta sequences from common variable immunodeficiency showed fewer deletions and N-nucleotide insertions.

No antigen is known for these receptors. Assay: immunoSEQ multiplex PCR; the TCRdb copy retains only in-frame clones and omits some. This sample comprises just over 20,000 clones, none seen once only. Sequenced input: peripheral blood mononuclear cells. The receptors stem from a human donor with common variable immunodeficiency.

Ten or more counts support this clone. With the read ending 3 residues before the CDR3 end, the germline J gene is used to fill in that end. The chain couples TRBV20-1 to TRBJ2-5, with TRBD1 matching 9 bases. CDR1 and CDR2 from the germline V gene are DFQATT and SNEGSKA (reference sequence). The CDR3 is 15 amino acids. V dropped 0 bases and J dropped 4; count of bases not matched to a gene: 6. The covered CDR3 bases are TGCAGTGCTAGAGACCCGGGACAGGGAGGAGAGACC. Translating it yields CSARDPGQGGET. The whole CDR3 protein reads CSARDPGQGGETQYF.

The table lists this clone with many counts. CDR3 in amino acids: CASSFIAGGQETQYF. The CDR3 bases that were read are TGTGCCAGCAGCTTTATAGCGGGGGGACAAGAGACC. This chain joins TRBV7-7 and TRBJ2-5; 10 bases match TRBD2. From the germline J gene comes the end of the CDR3, since the read stops 3 residues before it. The CDR3 runs to 15 residues. Germline CDR1 SSHAT, CDR2 FNYEAQ (reference sequence). The V and J ends lost 3 bases and 2 bases, in that order; junction bases with no gene match: 3.

The table lists this clone with many counts. The read terminates 3 residues before the CDR3 end, so the remaining end is supplied by the germline J gene. V and J are TRBV6-1 and TRBJ2-3; a possible D gene is TRBD1 (6 bases). The CDR3 is 14 residues long. Per the germline V gene, CDR1 is MNHNS and CDR2 is SASEGT. The ends were cut back, 3 bases at V and 3 bases at J, with 10 bases in the middle. The CDR3 sequence: CASSDQGHTDTQYF. The sequenced CDR3 bases are TGTGCCAGCAGTGATCAGGGGCATACAGATACG.

This clone was counted at least ten times. The sequenced fragment ends 3 residues before the CDR3 boundary, so the rest is inferred from the germline J gene. The V call is TRBV20-1, the J call TRBJ2-1; 8 positions agree with TRBD2. Looked up from germline, CDR1 is DFQATT and CDR2 is SNEGSKA (reference sequence). With 2 bases clipped from V and 7 bases from J, the junction kept 7 bases outside the gene matches. CDR3 size: 14 residues. CDR3 protein: CSARPGGAVNEQFF. The sequenced CDR3 bases are TGCAGTGCTAGACCGGGGGGGGCCGTAAATGAG.

This clone was seen many times. The read finishes 3 residues shy of the CDR3 end, and the germline J gene is used to complete it. The rearrangement links TRBV10-2 to TRBJ2-3, with 11 bases aligning to TRBD1. V lost 6 bases and J lost 4; bases outside the gene matches: 6. The CDR3 consists of 15 residues. Per germline, CDR1 WSHSY and CDR2 SAAADI. The CDR3 protein is CASSGSGQGADTQYF. The DNA read from the CDR3 is TGCGCCAGCAGCGGTTCGGGACAGGGGGCAGATACG.

This clone came up many times. The read gets to within 3 residues of the CDR3 end, and the germline J gene fills in the rest. This rearrangement joins TRBV19 to TRBJ2-3; perhaps TRBD1 as D (7 bases). The CDR3 length is 16 residues. Germline V gene sequence: CDR1 LNHDA, CDR2 SQIVND (reference sequence). Trimming left V 1 base short and J 1 base short, with 12 bases between. CDR3 bases read: TGTGCCAGTAGTATAGGGAGGGGGCAGGGCACAGATACG. This gives the protein CASSIGRGQGTDT. The full-length CDR3 reads as CASSIGRGQGTDTQYF.

This clone showed up many times. Sequencing ends 3 residues short of the CDR3 end; the germline J gene provides the rest. This rearrangement joins TRBV12-3 or TRBV12-4 to TRBJ1-1, with D unresolved. CDR3 length: 13 amino acids. V lost 1 base to trimming and J lost 7 bases, with 10 bases between them. The CDR3 spells CASSLVLQGEAFF. The DNA read from the CDR3 is TGTGCCAGCAGTTTAGTTTTACAAGGTGAA.

In its sample, this clone was seen many times. The read is 3 residues too short to cover the CDR3 end, so that end is filled in from the germline J gene. The chain links TRBV19 to TRBJ2-1; 8 bases line up with TRBD2. Trimming took 7 bases from V and 2 from J; bases not matched to a gene: 10. CDR3 length: 16 amino acids. Germline V gene data show CDR1 as LNHDA and CDR2 as SQIVND (reference sequence). The CDR3 bases that were read are TGTGCCAGTATCCCCCGGGGGGGGCCTACCTACAATGAG. Amino acid sequence: CASIPRGGPTYNE. The entire CDR3 reads CASIPRGGPTYNEQFF.

This clone was found a few times. Here the CDR3 reads CASKVGWGEGEKLFF. The sequenced part of the CDR3 DNA is TGTGCCAGCAAGGTGGGATGGGGGGAAGGTGAAAAA. The V gene is TRBV2, the J gene TRBJ1-4, with D possibly TRBD1 on 5 matching bases. The read terminates 3 residues before the CDR3 end, so the remaining end is supplied by the germline J gene. The CDR3 consists of 15 residues. Germline loops: CDR1 SNHLY, CDR2 FYNNEI. The germline V and J ends were trimmed by 7 bases and 7 bases, with 19 bases remaining between them.

This clone was recorded many times. The CDR3 end lies 3 residues beyond the end of the read and is filled in from the germline J gene. The chain uses TRBV5-1 and TRBJ2-1; a possible D gene is TRBD1 (6 bases). The CDR3 spans 15 residues. V lost 0 bases to trimming and J lost 3 bases, with 10 bases between them. Per the germline V gene, CDR1 is SGHRS and CDR2 is YFSETQ. This CDR3 is CASSLALTGYNEQFF. The CDR3 bases that were read are TGCGCCAGCAGCTTGGCTCTGACAGGCTACAATGAG.

This clone was counted ten times or more. The missing CDR3 end, 3 residues past where the read stops, is filled in from the germline J gene. The genes are TRBV10-1 and TRBJ2-5; 12 nucleotides match TRBD1. CDR1 WNHNN and CDR2 SYGVQD come from the germline V gene (reference sequence). This CDR3 has 16 amino acids. J gave up 5 bases and V 5 bases, and 9 bases lay outside the gene matches. CDR3 region: CASSPLRDRGRETQYF. The CDR3 bases that were read are TGCGCCAGCAGTCCCCTCCGGGACAGGGGGCGGGAGACC.

This clone was seen many times. CDR3 sequence: CASSLYGGQANSPLHF. The covered CDR3 bases are TGCGCCAGCAGCTTGTACGGGGGACAGGCGAATTCACCC. The rearrangement links TRBV5-1 to TRBJ1-6, with 8 bases lining up with TRBD1. The read terminates 3 residues ahead of where the CDR3 ends, so the germline J gene completes it. The CDR3 is 16 residues long. Trimming cost V 1 base and J 7 bases; bases outside gene matches: 7. Germline lookup yields CDR1 SGHRS and CDR2 YFSETQ.

By sample fraction, this clone is medium-sized (0.01 to 0.1%). The CDR3 goes on 3 residues after the read ends, and that part is filled in from the germline J gene. The genes are TRBV29-1 and TRBJ2-4, with 9 bases fitting TRBD2. CDR1 SQVTM and CDR2 ANQGSEA come from the germline V gene. V lost 3 bases to trimming and J lost 8 bases; unmatched junction nucleotides: 14. The CDR3 loop spans 16 amino acids. CDR3 DNA, as far as it was read: TGCAGCGTTGAGGAGCCTAGCGGGGCCTCGGGGTACATT. Residues: CSVEEPSGASGYI. The whole CDR3 reads CSVEEPSGASGYIQYF.

This clone has at least ten counts. The CDR3 is cut off 3 residues early in the read; its end comes from the germline J gene. This sequence joins TRBV9 and TRBJ1-2; 9 nucleotides agree with TRBD1. The length of the CDR3 is 14 residues. Germline-derived CDR1 and CDR2 are SGDLS and YYNGEE. The covered CDR3 bases are TGTGCCAGCAGCGTAGGGACAGGGGTTGGCGGC. This sequence encodes CASSVGTGVGG. The CDR3 in its entirety is CASSVGTGVGGYTF.

This clone came up a few times. The CDR3 end falls 3 residues outside the read, so it is completed with the germline J gene. The chain carries TRBV11-3 and TRBJ2-1; the D is unclear. Between the trimmed V and J ends, which lost 3 bases and 9 bases, there was a span of 15 bases. Germline V gene sequence: CDR1 SGHNT, CDR2 YENEEA. This CDR3 is built from 14 residues. Incomplete CDR3 DNA: TGTGCCAGCAGCTTGAGTGGGCTACGCAGTGAG. This encodes CASSLSGLRSE. In full, the CDR3 reads CASSLSGLRSEQFF.

This clone was detected ten times or more. The CDR3 end lies 3 residues beyond the end of the read and is filled in from the germline J gene. The chain is built from TRBV2 and TRBJ2-7, with 9 positions matching TRBD1. This CDR3 has 13 residues. Germline V lookup: CDR1 SNHLY, CDR2 FYNNEI. After removal of 7 bases from V and 5 bases from J, the junction contained 6 bases not matched to a gene. The DNA read from the CDR3 is TGTGCCAGCAAGGGACAGGGAATCCACGAG. Its protein is CASKGQGIHE. Given in full, the CDR3 is CASKGQGIHEQYF.

Many counts were recorded for this clone. The read gets to within 3 residues of the CDR3 end, and the germline J gene fills in the rest. The chain carries TRBV7-9 and TRBJ1-3; unclear D gene. Germline V lookup: CDR1 SEHNR, CDR2 FQNEAQ (reference sequence). The CDR3 runs 14 residues. The ends were cut back, 5 bases at V and 0 bases at J, with 8 bases in the middle. CDR3 DNA, as far as it was read: TGTGCCAGCAGCCCCTCAGTCTCTGGAAACACC. It translates to CASSPSVSGNT. The entire CDR3 protein reads CASSPSVSGNTIYF. Filled out from reference TRBV7-9 and TRBJ1-3, the complete variable domain reads DTGVSQNPRHKITKRGQNVTFRCDPISEHNRLYWYRQTLGQGPEFLTYFQNEAQLEKSRLLSDRFSAERPKGSFSTLEIQRTEQGDSAMYLCASSPSVSGNTIYFGEGSWLTVV.

This clone was seen repeatedly, ten times or more. The observed sequence ends 3 residues before the CDR3 terminus, with the missing tail filled in from the germline J gene. The chain joins TRBV7-9 to TRBJ2-3; weak D call: TRBD1 (5 bases). Between the trimmed V and J ends, which lost 4 bases and 1 base, there was a span of 12 bases. Germline V gene sequence: CDR1 SEHNR, CDR2 FQNEAQ (reference sequence). This CDR3 has 15 residues. The CDR3 DNA, read in part, is TGTGCCAGCAGCTCGGACGGACACCGCACAGATACG. Its translation: CASSSDGHRTDT. The entire CDR3 reads CASSSDGHRTDTQYF.

This clone has at least ten counts. The read comes to an end 3 residues before the CDR3 does, leaving the germline J gene to fill in the end. The rearrangement links TRBV30 to TRBJ1-6; 7 positions agree with TRBD1. The CDR3 is 13 amino acids. The V gene end was trimmed by 1 base and the J gene end by 10 bases; junction bases not matched to a gene: 4. Germline CDR1 GTSNPN, CDR2 SVGIG (reference sequence). CDR3 DNA, as far as it was read: TGTGCCTGGAGTGGCAGGGGGTTCTCACCC. Translating it yields CAWSGRGFSP. From start to end, the CDR3 is CAWSGRGFSPLHF.

This clone showed up many times. An end of the junction differs from the germline gene, which may be a read error. With the read ending 3 residues before the CDR3 end, the germline J gene is used to fill in that end. The chain uses TRBV19 and TRBJ1-1; D possibly corresponds to TRBD1 (6 bases). Germline values: CDR1 LNHDA, CDR2 SQIVND (reference sequence). CDR3 length equals 13 residues. The sequenced part of the CDR3 DNA is TGTGCCAGTAAAGCAGGGGCGAACTCTGAA. Residues: CASKAGANSE. The entire CDR3 is CASKAGANSEAFF.

This clone was recorded at least ten times. The covered CDR3 bases are TGTGCCAGCAGCTTGGGACATAGGGACGAG. Translating it yields CASSLGHRDE. The whole CDR3 sequence is CASSLGHRDEQYF. The chain combines TRBV7-2 with TRBJ2-7; D may be TRBD1 (6 bases). Read sequence stops 3 residues before the CDR3 end, and the germline J gene provides the missing end. CDR1 is SGHTA, CDR2 FQGNSA, per germline. V dropped 3 bases and J dropped 5 bases, with 11 bases sitting between them. The CDR3 totals 13 residues.

A remark on this clone: This likely traces to a read error, being one base from a far larger clone. The sequence runs out 3 residues before the end of the CDR3; the remainder is reconstructed from the germline J gene. Other nucleotide sequences from this sample produce the same CDR3. The chain carries TRBV7-2 and TRBJ1-4; the D gene is possibly TRBD1 (6 bases). Germline values: CDR1 SGHTA, CDR2 FQGNSA. This CDR3 region has 15 residues. Trimming removed 5 bases from V and 8 bases from J, with 18 bases in between. The CDR3 reads CASSTYGTRGEKLFF. The DNA read from the CDR3 is TGTGCCAGCAGCACATACGGGACAAGAGGGGAAAAA.

In this sample, this clone turned up many times. The read terminates 3 residues before the CDR3 end, so the remaining end is supplied by the germline J gene. The chain combines TRBV10-3 with TRBJ2-2; TRBD1 might be the D (5 bases). In germline, CDR1 is ENHRY, CDR2 SYGVKD. The CDR3 consists of 15 residues. Trimming took 3 bases from V and 1 from J, leaving 9 bases between them. This CDR3 is CAISDTQENTGELFF. The CDR3 DNA, read in part, is TGTGCCATCAGTGATACACAGGAGAACACCGGGGAG.

In its sample, this clone was seen many times. The read stops 3 residues short of the end of the CDR3; the missing end is completed from the germline J gene. The chain recombines TRBV4-1 with TRBJ1-4, with 8 bases matching TRBD1. The germline CDR1 and CDR2 sequences are MGHRA and YSYEKL. This CDR3 has 13 amino acids. The CDR3 DNA, read in part, is TGCGCCAGCAGCCAAGTTCTCAGGGGGCTA. It is translated as CASSQVLRGL. The full CDR3 protein reads CASSQVLRGLLFF.

In this sample, this clone turned up many times. The read finishes 3 residues shy of the CDR3 end, and the germline J gene is used to complete it. This rearrangement joins TRBV6-2 or TRBV6-3 to TRBJ2-7, with 7 nucleotides matching TRBD2. This CDR3 is 14 amino acids long. The germline V gene encodes CDR1 MNHEY and CDR2 SVGEGT. The ends lost 2 bases at V and 6 bases at J; junction bases unmatched: 7. The CDR3 spells CASSYGSGAGEQYF. The sequenced part of the CDR3 DNA is TGTGCCAGCAGTTACGGGAGCGGGGCGGGCGAG.

The sample holds many counts of this clone. The CDR3 extends 3 residues past the end of the read, so its final part is completed from the germline J gene. This chain joins TRBV19 and TRBJ2-5; possible D gene TRBD2, 5 bases. CDR1 and CDR2 from the germline V gene are LNHDA and SQIVND (reference sequence). The CDR3 totals 12 residues. Trimming pared 8 bases from V and 5 bases from J, leaving 12 bases between. The sequenced part of the CDR3 DNA is TGTGCCAGTGACCGACCGGGGGAGACC. It yields the protein CASDRPGET. In full, the CDR3 is CASDRPGETQYF.

Ten or more counts support this clone. Coverage ceases 3 residues before the CDR3 finishes, and the germline J gene fills in the end. J is TRBJ1-1 and V is TRBV18; TRBD1 matches 7 bases. The CDR3 length is 15 residues. Trimming at V came to 4 bases and at J to 4 bases, leaving 9 bases not matched to a gene. Germline loops: CDR1 KGHSH, CDR2 LQKENI. CDR3 DNA, as far as it was read: TGTGCCAGCTCACTGGAGACAGGGCTAGGCACTGAA. Protein: CASSLETGLGTE. The whole CDR3 sequence reads CASSLETGLGTEAFF.

This clone has at least ten counts. The observed sequence ends 3 residues before the CDR3 terminus, with the missing tail filled in from the germline J gene. The V call is TRBV4-1, the J call TRBJ1-3, with no clear D. The V end lost 0 bases, the J end lost 0 bases, and 9 bases lay between the germline ends. CDR3 length: 16 amino acids. CDR1 and CDR2 (germline): MGHRA, YSYEKL. The DNA read from the CDR3 is TGCGCCAGCAGCCAAGATCGGTCGCCCTCTGGAAACACC. Its protein is CASSQDRSPSGNT. The complete CDR3 sequence is CASSQDRSPSGNTIYF.